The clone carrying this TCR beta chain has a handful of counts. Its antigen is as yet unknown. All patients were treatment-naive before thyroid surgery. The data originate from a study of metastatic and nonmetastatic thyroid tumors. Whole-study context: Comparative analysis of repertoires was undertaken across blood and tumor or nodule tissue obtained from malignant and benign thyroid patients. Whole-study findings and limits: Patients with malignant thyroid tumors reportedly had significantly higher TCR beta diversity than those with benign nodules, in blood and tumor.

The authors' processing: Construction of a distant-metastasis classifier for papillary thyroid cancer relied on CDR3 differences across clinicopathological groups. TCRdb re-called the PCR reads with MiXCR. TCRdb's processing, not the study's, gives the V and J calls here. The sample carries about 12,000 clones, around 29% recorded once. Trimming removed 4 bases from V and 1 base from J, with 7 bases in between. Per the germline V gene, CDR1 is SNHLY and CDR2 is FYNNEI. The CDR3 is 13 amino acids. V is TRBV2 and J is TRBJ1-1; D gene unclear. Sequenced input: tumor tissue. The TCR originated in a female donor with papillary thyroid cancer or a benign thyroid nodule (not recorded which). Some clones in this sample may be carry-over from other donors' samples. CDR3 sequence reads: CASSVRENTEAFF. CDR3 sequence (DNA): TGTGCCAGCAGTGTGAGGGAGAACACTGAAGCTTTCTTT.